The 15 T cell receptor beta chains below were found in one sample sequenced in a study of blood T cell repertoires in COVID-19. The repertoire was sequenced with immunoSEQ multiplex PCR; TCRdb's copy has only in-frame clones and lacks some. The table shows 120,000 to 150,000 clones, with roughly 87% occurring only once. The specimen sequenced was peripheral blood. The receptors originated from a human donor in a cohort sampled during active COVID-19.

The V and J genes are TRBV19 and TRBJ2-7, with D perhaps matching TRBD1 (5 bases). CDR3 length: 16 residues. From germline, CDR1 is LNHDA and CDR2 SQIVND (reference sequence). Trimming stripped 5 bases from V and 3 bases from J, with 20 bases between. CDR3 coding DNA: TGTGCCAGTAGTGAAGCGAGCTTAGGGGCCCTCTACGAGCAGTACTTC. Amino acids: CASSEASLGALYEQYF.

Details on this clone: The same CDR3 is also encoded by other DNA sequences in this sample. The rearrangement links TRBV7-9 to TRBJ1-1, with a possible D match to TRBD1 (5 bases). Germline values: CDR1 SEHNR, CDR2 FQNEAQ (reference sequence). The CDR3 covers 13 residues. V lost 5 bases to trimming and J lost 4 bases, with 11 bases between them. The CDR3 region has the DNA TGTGCCAGCAGCCTGGGCGGGGGCACTGAAGCTTTCTTT. It encodes CASSLGGGTEAFF.

As for this clone: Germline and junction disagree at one end, which may indicate a read error. The chain couples TRBV2 to TRBJ2-7, with D tentatively TRBD2 (5 bases). Germline loops: CDR1 SNHLY, CDR2 FYNNEI. This CDR3 spans 12 amino acids. The CDR3 DNA is TGTGCCAGCAGTGAACATGGACTTCCGAGACGCTTC. This translates into CASSEHGLPRRF.

The rearrangement joins TRBV10-3 to TRBJ2-1, with D possibly TRBD2 on 7 matching bases. Germline values: CDR1 ENHRY, CDR2 SYGVKD. With 4 bases removed from V and 7 bases from J, the gap between germline ends came to 20 bases. CDR3 length: 16 residues. The CDR3 sequence: CAISVVGGASGNEQFF. DNA for the CDR3: TGTGCCATCAGTGTAGTTGGGGGGGCCTCTGGGAATGAGCAGTTCTTC.

This chain connects TRBV4-1 to TRBJ2-6; D gene uncertain. V gave up 1 base and J gave up 0 bases, with 13 bases separating them. CDR3 length: 18 residues. In germline, CDR1 is MGHRA, CDR2 YSYEKL. DNA for the CDR3: TGCGCCAGCAGCCAAGGACTCCCGTCGTTCTCTGGGGCCAACGTCCTGACTTTC. Translated, it gives CASSQGLPSFSGANVLTF.

V gene TRBV7-9 combines with J gene TRBJ2-5; 8 positions agree with TRBD1. CDR1 and CDR2 from the germline V gene are SEHNR and FQNEAQ (reference sequence). The J segment lost 5 bases and the V segment lost 5 bases, leaving 7 bases of the junction unmatched. The CDR3 contains 14 residues. CDR3 loop: CASSRTGIRETQYF. For the CDR3, the DNA is TGTGCCAGCAGCCGGACAGGGATACGGGAGACCCAGTACTTC.

The CDR3 sequence: CAWSPGGAGNTIYF. In nucleotides, the CDR3 is TGTGCCTGGAGTCCAGGGGGAGCTGGAAACACCATATATTTT. This rearrangement joins TRBV30 to TRBJ1-3, with 7 positions matching TRBD1. V shed 2 bases, J shed 2 bases, and the junction held 3 bases outside the gene matches. CDR3 length: 14 amino acids. Per the germline V gene, CDR1 is GTSNPN and CDR2 is SVGIG (reference sequence).

The gene calls are TRBV29-1 and TRBJ2-3; TRBD2 matches 9 bases. Trimming cost V 4 bases and J 4 bases; bases outside gene matches: 12. Germline CDR1 and CDR2: SQVTM and ANQGSEA. The CDR3 is 16 residues long. CDR3 sequence (DNA): TGCAGCGTTGGGGGCGGGGGGGCTCGCCCGCCAGATACGCAGTATTTT. Translated, it gives CSVGGGGARPPDTQYF.

The chain couples TRBV6-4 to TRBJ2-1; D may be TRBD2 (6 bases). Germline V gives CDR1 MRHNA, CDR2 SNTAGT. V was shortened by 8 bases and J by 7 bases, with 9 bases between the two germline ends. The CDR3 spans 11 residues. CDR3 DNA sequence: TGTGCCAGCGAGGGGAGGAATGAGCAGTTCTTC. Encoded protein: CASEGRNEQFF.

The CDR3 reads CASSLAAGSLGYTF. CDR3 DNA: TGTGCCAGCAGCTTGGCGGCAGGGTCCCTTGGCTACACCTTC. The V gene is TRBV5-6, the J gene TRBJ1-2; D might be TRBD1 (5 bases). V was pared by 0 bases and J by 7 bases, with 13 bases between. The germline CDR1 and CDR2 sequences are SGHDT and YYEEEE. CDR3 length equals 14 residues.

The chain employs TRBV2 and TRBJ1-6; TRBD1 is a possible D gene (6 bases). With 6 bases removed from V and 11 bases from J, the gap between germline ends came to 14 bases. Germline V CDR1 and CDR2: SNHLY, FYNNEI. This CDR3 is 13 amino acids long. Written as DNA, the CDR3 is TGTGCCAGCAGGGAGGACAGATCAGCACCCCTCCACTTT. This sequence encodes CASREDRSAPLHF.

This chain joins TRBV5-5 and TRBJ1-4; TRBD1 matches 7 bases. V dropped 3 bases and J dropped 7; count of bases not matched to a gene: 6. The CDR3 covers 14 residues. CDR1 SGHKS and CDR2 YYEKEE come from the germline V gene (reference sequence). DNA for the CDR3: TGTGCCAGCAGCTCCGACAGGGTTCTTGAAAAACTGTTTTTT. Protein product: CASSSDRVLEKLFF.

V is TRBV6-5 and J is TRBJ1-1, with TRBD1 matching over 8 bases. V lost 4 bases, J lost 4 bases, and 5 bases stayed unmatched. The length of the CDR3 is 14 residues. The V gene's germline CDR1 is MNHEY and CDR2 SVGAGI. Here the CDR3 reads CASSWRTGTTEAFF. The CDR3 coding sequence is TGTGCCAGCAGTTGGAGGACAGGGACCACTGAAGCTTTCTTT.

The rearrangement joins TRBV11-2 to TRBJ2-7, with D maybe TRBD2 (6 bases). The CDR3 consists of 14 residues. Per germline, CDR1 SGHAT and CDR2 FQNNGV. Trimming left V 5 bases short and J 4 bases short, with 15 bases between. The CDR3 sequence is CASSLPGLPYEQYF. In DNA form, the CDR3 reads TGTGCCAGCAGCCTCCCGGGACTTCCTTACGAGCAGTACTTC. Supplemented by reference TRBV11-2 and TRBJ2-7, the full variable domain reads EAGVAQSPRYKIIEKRQSVAFWCNPISGHATLYWYQQILGQGPKLLIQFQNNGVVDDSQLPKDRFSAERLKGVDSTLKIQPAKLEDSAVYLCASSLPGLPYEQYFGPGTRLTVT.

The genes are TRBV27 and TRBJ2-1, with a possible D match to TRBD2 (6 bases). The length of the CDR3 is 18 residues. V was clipped by 1 base and J by 2 bases, with 18 bases between them. CDR1 is MNHEY and CDR2 is SMNVEV in the germline V gene (reference sequence). The CDR3, as DNA: TGTGCCAGCAGTTTATGGGGCCTCCCCGGGACTCCCTACAATGAGCAGTTCTTC. Its protein product is CASSLWGLPGTPYNEQFF.